The 6 T cell receptor beta chains presented below share a single source sample, sequenced in a study of CD8+CD57+ T cells in acquired aplastic anemia. Genomic DNA, the template, was used for profiling of the TCR beta VDJ and CDR3. Via MiXCR, TCRdb re-called the reads, giving one row per CDR3 protein. The table has around 500,000 distinct CDR3 sequences, around 30% seen once. Patients included in sequencing had previously demonstrated CD8+CD57+ cell expansion by flow cytometry. Input material: sorted CD4+, CD8+, or CD8+CD57+ T cells (not recorded which) from PBMCs. These receptors were obtained from a human donor with aplastic anemia.

This sequence joins TRBV27 and TRBJ1-2; 9 nucleotides align to TRBD1. Germline CDR1 is MNHEY and CDR2 is SMNVEV (reference sequence). V was pared by 5 bases and J by 8 bases, with 6 bases of the junction left unmatched. The CDR3 runs 13 residues. This chain's CDR3 is CASSINRGLGYTF. In DNA, the CDR3 is TGTGCCAGCAGTATCAACAGGGGGCTCGGCTACACCTTC.

V gene TRBV4-1 combines with J gene TRBJ1-3, with a tentative D call TRBD1 (5 bases). Germline lookup yields CDR1 MGHRA and CDR2 YSYEKL. The CDR3 contains 16 residues. With 5 bases removed from V and 2 bases from J, the gap between germline ends came to 16 bases. The CDR3: CASSAIGGETGNTIYF. The DNA for the CDR3 is TGCGCCAGCAGCGCGATCGGGGGGGAAACTGGAAACACCATATATTTT.

A note on this clonotype: In this CDR3 the conserved last residue, phenylalanine or tryptophan, is missing, so a read error is likely. This chain connects TRBV9 to TRBJ1-3, with D perhaps matching TRBD1 (5 bases). The CDR3 is 16 residues long. Trimming took 5 bases from V and 4 from J, leaving 19 bases between them. From germline, CDR1 is SGDLS and CDR2 YYNGEE. This CDR3 is CASSAAGQGSGNTIYL. CDR3 bases: TGTGCCAGCAGTGCCGCCGGCCAGGGTTCGGGAAACACCATATATCTT.

The sample holds many counts of this clonotype. The chain is built from TRBV20-1 and TRBJ2-7; no reliable D call. The CDR3 length is 12 residues. CDR1 is DFQATT and CDR2 is SNEGSKA in the germline V gene (reference sequence). Trimming left V 0 bases short and J 4 bases short, with 7 bases between. The CDR3 DNA is TGCAGTGCTAGAGAAGGGATTTACGAGCAGTACTTC. Translating gives CSAREGIYEQYF.

At least ten counts were recorded for this clonotype. The J gene is TRBJ1-2, the V gene TRBV13; D not certain. Germline V gene lookup returns CDR1 PRHDT and CDR2 FYEKMQ (reference sequence). The CDR3 loop spans 14 amino acids. With 3 bases removed from V and 2 bases from J, the gap between germline ends came to 10 bases. CDR3 sequence (DNA): TGTGCCAGCAGCTTGGGTATGGGAAACTATGGCTACACCTTC. Translated: CASSLGMGNYGYTF.

This clonotype appeared many times. The chain recombines TRBV10-1 with TRBJ2-1, with a weak D call TRBD1 (5 bases). Trimming removed 3 bases at V and 9 bases at J, with 6 bases between. The CDR3 loop spans 11 amino acids. CDR1 is WNHNN and CDR2 is SYGVQD in the germline V gene (reference sequence). For the CDR3, the DNA is TGCGCCAGCAGTGAAGGGGCTGAGCAGTTCTTC. Its translation is CASSEGAEQFF.